This record covers a single T cell receptor beta chain. Its target is unknown. Findings and caveats of the study: In terms of TCR gene usage, tumor memory CD4+ T cells clustered together with blood and lymph node memory CD4+ cells, as well as with lymph node naive CD4+ cells.

CDR3 size: 16 residues. The germline CDR1 and CDR2 sequences are SGHVS and FNYEAQ. The junction had 5 bases not matched to a gene; V was cut back by 0 bases and J by 6 bases. Constant-region reverse primers amplified full-length variable regions, followed by semi-nested Nested Universal Primer A PCR. Via MiXCR, TCRdb re-called the 5' RACE reads, giving one row per CDR3 protein. The sample contains 53,000 or so distinct CDR3 sequences, about 24% of which appear only once. V usage is TRBV7-6 and J usage is TRBJ2-2, with 9 positions matching TRBD1. The sequence was collected from a female donor with breast cancer. The material sequenced was tumor-infiltrating naive CD4+ T cells sorted from the breast tumor. Indicated subset: naive CD4+ T cells, CD4+CD45RA+CD25-. Here the CDR3 reads CASSLAGTGTAGELFF. The CDR3 DNA sequence: TGTGCCAGCAGCTTAGCGGGGACAGGGACGGCCGGGGAGCTGTTTTTT.